This T cell receptor (beta chain) originates from a study of T cell responses to AZD1222 COVID-19 vaccine. Whole-study context: Second doses at about 4 or about 12 weeks were pooled. Findings of the study overall: Along spike, vaccine-associated CD4 TCRs were found throughout, with dominance at 160-218 and 743-854. A mostly white British donor set with more females was recruited, and clonal diversity was possibly underestimated. There were repertoire samples only from the period after the peak T cell response.

Some clones are missing from TCRdb's copy, which holds only in-frame ones; the method was immunoSEQ multiplex PCR. In the table there are 110,000 to 150,000 clones, about 92% of which are singletons. Details on this clone: The antigen is undetermined. This sample includes further DNA sequences coding for the same CDR3.

The CDR3 extends over 15 amino acids. V was pared by 3 bases and J by 2 bases, with 1 base of the junction left unmatched. The V gene's germline CDR1 is MNHEY and CDR2 SVGEGT. The chain is built from TRBV6-2 or TRBV6-3 and TRBJ2-3; 11 positions agree with TRBD2. Source: peripheral blood, taken on day 0 of AZD1222 vaccination. The TCR was taken from an adult in good health. CDR3 protein: CASSYSGGATDTQYF. The CDR3 nucleotides are TGTGCCAGCAGTTATAGCGGGGGGGCCACAGATACGCAGTATTTT.